Listed below are T cell receptor beta chains from one sample, sequenced in a study of shared clonotypes between healthy human individuals. The data were produced by immunoSEQ multiplex PCR, yet TCRdb's version contains in-frame clones alone and is incomplete. The table lists fewer than 600,000 clones, around 80% of them singletons. Sequenced sample: PBMCs. These receptors were collected from a woman between 40 and 50 years old in good health. Some clones in this sample may be carry-over from other donors' samples. Both conserved end residues are part of each CDR3. D genes are given only for firm matches. Size is omitted from some rows. Given values are once, few, many or a class for expanded clones.

V: TRBV5-1; size: .; J: TRBJ1-2; D: .; DNA: TGCGCCAGCAGCCCCGGACGGGTTAACTATGGCTACACCTTC; CDR3: CASSPGRVNYGYTF
V: TRBV30; size: few; J: TRBJ2-5; D: .; DNA: TGTGCCTGGAGTGCCCCCGGGGCAGGGAGGACGACCCAGTACTTC; CDR3: CAWSAPGAGRTTQYF
V: TRBV7-3; size: .; J: TRBJ2-3; D: .; DNA: TGTGCCAGCAGCTTAGAACATGGCCTTACGCAGTATTTT; CDR3: CASSLEHGLTQYF
V: TRBV4-1; size: once; J: TRBJ2-7; D: .; DNA: TGCGCCAGCAGCCAAGGGACCAACCACTTCGAGCAGTACTTC; CDR3: CASSQGTNHFEQYF
V: TRBV27; size: few; J: TRBJ2-3; D: .; DNA: TGTGCCAGCGGCGAGTATGTCACAGATACGCAGTATTTT; CDR3: CASGEYVTDTQYF
V: TRBV5-1; size: .; J: TRBJ1-4; D: .; DNA: TGCGCCAGCAGCCCGGGCCCCACTAATGAAAAACTGTTTTTT; CDR3: CASSPGPTNEKLFF
V: TRBV4-1; size: .; J: TRBJ2-1; D: TRBD2; DNA: TGCGCCAGCAGCCAAGAAAGTTGGAGAGCGGGAGGGCTAATTAACAATGAGCAGTTCTTC; CDR3: CASSQESWRAGGLINNEQFF
V: TRBV6-6; size: .; J: TRBJ2-5; D: .; DNA: TGTGCCAGCAGTTACAACAGGGATAGGGAGACCCAGTACTTC; CDR3: CASSYNRDRETQYF
V: TRBV7-2; size: .; J: TRBJ2-7; D: .; DNA: TGTGCCAGCAGCTTGACGGGTTACGAGCAGTACTTC; CDR3: CASSLTGYEQYF
V: TRBV28; size: .; J: TRBJ1-1; D: .; DNA: TGTTTGGCTGGGAGGACTGAAGCTTTCTTT; CDR3: CLAGRTEAFF
V: TRBV2; size: .; J: TRBJ2-3; D: TRBD2; DNA: TGTGCCAGCAGTGAAGCGCCGCGGGAGGGCTTTGGAGATACGCAGTATTTT; CDR3: CASSEAPREGFGDTQYF
V: TRBV5-1; size: .; J: TRBJ1-2; D: TRBD1; DNA: TGCGCCAGCAGCGCAGGGACAGCAACAGGGTATGGCTACACCTTC; CDR3: CASSAGTATGYGYTF
V: TRBV18; size: .; J: TRBJ2-3; D: .; DNA: TGTGCCAGCTCACCACTGAGCCCCGCCCCCGATACGCAGTATTTT; CDR3: CASSPLSPAPDTQYF
V: TRBV9; size: .; J: TRBJ2-2; D: .; DNA: TGTGCCAGCAGCGGCACAGGGTTTAACACCGGGGAGCTGTTTTTT; CDR3: CASSGTGFNTGELFF
V: TRBV30; size: .; J: TRBJ2-7; D: TRBD2; DNA: TGTGCCTGTCAAGACTACGGCGGGGGAGGGCACGAGCAGTACTTC; CDR3: CACQDYGGGGHEQYF
V: TRBV19; size: .; J: TRBJ1-1; D: .; DNA: TGTGCCAGTAGCGATTTCAGGGATACTGAAGCTTTCTTT; CDR3: CASSDFRDTEAFF
V: TRBV25-1; size: .; J: TRBJ1-1; D: .; DNA: TGTGCCAGCAGTTCCGTAGGGAACACTGAAGCTTTCTTT; CDR3: CASSSVGNTEAFF
V: TRBV19; size: .; J: TRBJ2-7; D: .; DNA: TGTGCCAGTAGTATCCACGGATCTATCTCCTACGAGCAGTACTTC; CDR3: CASSIHGSISYEQYF
V: TRBV7-8; size: once; J: TRBJ1-4; D: .; DNA: TGTGCCAGCAGCTTAGCCAAAGTCCAAGCAACTAATGAAAAACTGTTTTTT; CDR3: CASSLAKVQATNEKLFF
V: TRBV29-1; size: .; J: TRBJ2-1; D: TRBD1; DNA: TGCAGCGTCGAATGGGACAGGGGAGGCAATGAGCAGTTCTTC; CDR3: CSVEWDRGGNEQFF
V: TRBV18; size: few; J: TRBJ1-3; D: TRBD1; DNA: TGTGCCAGCTCACCAGGACAGGGTGGGCTTAACACCATATATTTT; CDR3: CASSPGQGGLNTIYF
V: TRBV7-9; size: .; J: TRBJ2-7; D: .; DNA: TGTGCCAGCAGCCCCCTAGGAGAGGGCGAGCAGTACTTC; CDR3: CASSPLGEGEQYF
V: TRBV18; size: .; J: TRBJ1-2; D: .; DNA: TGTGCCAGCTCACCAGATGGTAGCTATGGCTACACCTTC; CDR3: CASSPDGSYGYTF
V: TRBV7-9; size: .; J: TRBJ1-1; D: .; DNA: TGTGCCAGCAGCTCCCGCAACGGGGGTGCTGAAGCTTTCTTT; CDR3: CASSSRNGGAEAFF
V: TRBV29-1; size: few; J: TRBJ2-7; D: .; DNA: TGCAGCGTTGCAACTACGGGGAACTACGAGCAGTACTTC; CDR3: CSVATTGNYEQYF
V: TRBV20-1; size: .; J: TRBJ1-1; D: .; DNA: TGCAGTGCTAGGCTGAACACTGAAGCTTTCTTT; CDR3: CSARLNTEAFF
V: TRBV5-6; size: many; J: TRBJ2-7; D: TRBD2; DNA: TGTGCCAGCAGCTTGATTGGTGCGGGAGGCCGTGAGCAGTACTTC; CDR3: CASSLIGAGGREQYF
V: TRBV4-1; size: .; J: TRBJ2-1; D: TRBD1; DNA: TGCGCCAGCAGCCAACGGACAGGGGTTTACCTTACCTCCTACAATGAGCAGTTCTTC; CDR3: CASSQRTGVYLTSYNEQFF
V: TRBV19; size: .; J: TRBJ2-5; D: TRBD1; DNA: TGTGCCAGTACCACCGGGACAGCGGAATTAGAGACCCAGTACTTC; CDR3: CASTTGTAELETQYF
V: TRBV4-1; size: .; J: TRBJ2-7; D: TRBD2; DNA: TGCGCCAGCAGCCTAGGGGGACTAGCGGGAGTCTACGAGCAGTACTTC; CDR3: CASSLGGLAGVYEQYF
V: TRBV18; size: once; J: TRBJ2-3; D: TRBD2; DNA: TGTGCCAGCTCATCAAGTAGCGGGGCAAGGGATACGCAGTATTTT; CDR3: CASSSSSGARDTQYF
V: TRBV20-1; size: .; J: TRBJ2-1; D: .; DNA: TGCAGTGTCCCAGGTTCTTGGCAGTTCTTC; CDR3: CSVPGSWQFF
V: TRBV10-3; size: .; J: TRBJ1-2; D: .; DNA: TGTGCCATCAGTGAGTCCGAGAACCAAAATGGCTACACCTTC; CDR3: CAISESENQNGYTF
V: TRBV4-2; size: .; J: TRBJ1-1; D: .; DNA: TGTGCCAGCAGCCCCCTAAGGACGGGGAGCACTGAAGCTTTCTTT; CDR3: CASSPLRTGSTEAFF
V: TRBV28; size: .; J: TRBJ1-5; D: .; DNA: TGTGCCAGCAGTTTATCGACTTCAACAGGGAGGCAGCATTTT; CDR3: CASSLSTSTGRQHF
V: TRBV25-1; size: .; J: TRBJ2-1; D: .; DNA: TGTGCCAGCAGTGTAAACAATGAGCAGTTCTTC; CDR3: CASSVNNEQFF
V: TRBV5-6; size: .; J: TRBJ2-5; D: TRBD2; DNA: TGTGCCAGCAGCCTCCCGGGGGGTGGAGTTGGAGAGACCCAGTACTTC; CDR3: CASSLPGGGVGETQYF
V: TRBV11-2; size: .; J: TRBJ1-1; D: TRBD1; DNA: TGTGCCAGCAGCCCACCGGACAGGGGAGCTTTCTTT; CDR3: CASSPPDRGAFF
V: TRBV18; size: .; J: TRBJ2-1; D: TRBD2; DNA: TGTGCCAGCTCACGGGGACTAGCGGGGAGCAATGAGCAGTTCTTC; CDR3: CASSRGLAGSNEQFF
V: TRBV6-1; size: .; J: TRBJ1-4; D: TRBD1; DNA: TGTGCCAGCAGTGAAGCCAGGGGGAATGAAAAACTGTTTTTT; CDR3: CASSEARGNEKLFF
V: TRBV7-6; size: .; J: TRBJ1-1; D: .; DNA: TGTGCCAGCTGGGGGCTTCGGAACACTGAAGCTTTCTTT; CDR3: CASWGLRNTEAFF
V: TRBV7-8; size: .; J: TRBJ1-2; D: .; DNA: TGTGCCAGCAGTCCCACCAGGACGGACTATGGCTACACCTTC; CDR3: CASSPTRTDYGYTF
V: TRBV19; size: .; J: TRBJ1-2; D: TRBD1; DNA: TGTGCCAGCTCGCCCCGGGACAGGGGGCGTTCGGATGGCTACACCTTC; CDR3: CASSPRDRGRSDGYTF